Each of the 30 T cell receptor beta chains below was sequenced from the same sample in a study of blood T cells in healthy people across ages. Alongside a J-beta primer mix, a sample-barcoded 5' primer served in a second PCR lasting 7 to 11 cycles. MiXCR, applied by TCRdb to the 5' RACE reads, yields one record per CDR3 protein. Of fewer than 900,000 distinct CDR3 sequences detected, approximately 50% appear once; the ten largest clones hold around a third. Sequenced input: blood. The receptors come from a woman aged 55-70 years in good health.

V gene TRBV28 combines with J gene TRBJ2-7; perhaps TRBD2 as D (6 bases). The CDR3 extends over 14 amino acids. Germline V gene sequence: CDR1 MDHEN, CDR2 SYDVKM. V lost 4 bases and J lost 9, with 19 bases in between. The CDR3, as DNA: TGTGCCAGCAGTTCTCCCGGGAGCTCCTTTGGGCAGTACTTC. Amino acid sequence: CASSSPGSSFGQYF.

The V call is TRBV20-1, the J call TRBJ2-7; the match to TRBD2 covers 8 bases. V lost 4 bases to trimming and J lost 3 bases; unmatched junction nucleotides: 11. Germline lookup yields CDR1 DFQATT and CDR2 SNEGSKA (reference sequence). This CDR3 contains 15 residues. The CDR3 sequence is CSATHPGLGLYEQYF. The CDR3 DNA reads as TGCAGTGCTACACATCCGGGACTAGGCCTCTACGAGCAGTACTTC.

The chain joins TRBV28 to TRBJ2-1; D is uncertain. Per the germline V gene, CDR1 is MDHEN and CDR2 is SYDVKM. The ends were cut back, 5 bases at V and 9 bases at J, with 11 bases in the middle. CDR3 size: 12 residues. CDR3 amino acids: CASSARLGEQFF. CDR3 nucleotides: TGTGCCAGCAGTGCCCGGTTGGGTGAGCAGTTCTTC.

This clonotype was observed a single time. The CDR3 loop reads CASSTDRDGYTF. Written as DNA, the CDR3 is TGTGCCAGCAGCACCGACAGGGATGGCTACACCTTC. The J gene is TRBJ1-2, the V gene TRBV9; 7 bases line up with TRBD1. The germline gives CDR1 SGDLS, CDR2 YYNGEE. V was pared by 4 bases and J by 6 bases, with 3 bases of the junction left unmatched. The CDR3 has 12 amino acids.

The chain joins TRBV5-1 to TRBJ2-7, with TRBD2 matching over 12 bases. V lost 4 bases, J lost 9 bases, and 11 bases stayed unmatched. CDR1 is SGHRS, CDR2 YFSETQ, per germline. This CDR3 is 15 amino acids long. CDR3 in DNA: TGCGCCAGCAGCCTAGGACTAGCGGGAAAAGACGTGCAGTACTTC. Its protein is CASSLGLAGKDVQYF.

This chain joins TRBV19 and TRBJ1-1; the D gene is possibly TRBD1 (5 bases). The V end lost 5 bases, the J end lost 6 bases, and 16 bases lay between the germline ends. Germline V lookup: CDR1 LNHDA, CDR2 SQIVND (reference sequence). The CDR3 is 14 residues long. CDR3 nucleotides: TGTGCCAGTAGTGTTACCGGGACCCAGCCTGAAGCTTTCTTT. It specifies CASSVTGTQPEAFF. Based on the CDR3 plus reference TRBV19 and TRBJ1-1, the full variable domain is DGGITQSPKYLFRKEGQNVTLSCEQNLNHDAMYWYRQDPGQGLRLIYYSQIVNDFQKGDIAEGYSVSREKKESFPLTVTSAQKNPTAFYLCASSVTGTQPEAFFGQGTRLTVV.

The chain joins TRBV10-3 to TRBJ1-2; D remains unclear. The CDR3 contains 14 residues. Trimming removed 0 bases from V and 4 bases from J, with 9 bases in between. The germline CDR1 and CDR2 sequences are ENHRY and SYGVKD. The CDR3 region has the DNA TGTGCCATCAGTGAGTCTATCAGCGGCTATGGCTACACCTTC. Protein: CAISESISGYGYTF.

V usage is TRBV5-1 and J usage is TRBJ2-1, with 11 bases identical to TRBD1. J lost 6 bases, V lost 1 base, and 6 bases had no gene match. CDR1 and CDR2 (germline): SGHRS, YFSETQ. The CDR3 length is 16 residues. The DNA for the CDR3 is TGCGCCAGCAGCTTGTTTAGCGGGACAGGGGGCAATGAGCAGTTCTTC. The encoded protein is CASSLFSGTGGNEQFF.

This clonotype was counted a few times. The J gene is TRBJ2-3, the V gene TRBV24-1; 10 bases are a match to TRBD2. Germline CDR1 reads KGHDR; CDR2 reads SFDVKD. The length of the CDR3 is 15 residues. The junction had 5 bases not matched to a gene; V was cut back by 8 bases and J by 1 base. The DNA of the CDR3 is TGTGCCACCACTGCCGGGACTAGCGGCACAGATACGCAGTATTTT. Its translation: CATTAGTSGTDTQYF.

The CDR3 sequence: CASSQIGLEADTQYF. The CDR3 DNA sequence: TGTGCCAGCAGCCAAATCGGACTAGAGGCAGATACGCAGTATTTT. The rearrangement uses TRBV2 and TRBJ2-3, with TRBD2 matching 7 bases. V lost 6 bases, J lost 4 bases, and 10 bases stayed unmatched. CDR1 and CDR2 from the germline V gene are SNHLY and FYNNEI. The CDR3 totals 15 residues.

This clonotype was picked up one time. The J gene is TRBJ1-6, the V gene TRBV20-1; 9 bases line up with TRBD1. Germline CDR1 DFQATT, CDR2 SNEGSKA (reference sequence). The junction had 8 bases not matched to a gene; V was cut back by 0 bases and J by 8 bases. The length of the CDR3 is 16 residues. The CDR3: CSARDIGQGLHSPLHF. CDR3 nucleotides: TGCAGTGCTAGAGATATCGGACAGGGGCTACATTCACCCCTCCACTTT.

This rearrangement joins TRBV7-2 to TRBJ2-3; no clear D gene. The CDR3 has 12 residues. Per germline, CDR1 SGHTA and CDR2 FQGNSA. Trimming shortened V by 7 bases and J by 4 bases, and 9 bases separated the two germline ends. The CDR3 loop is CASTNSPDTQYF. Here the CDR3 DNA reads TGTGCCAGCACCAACTCCCCAGATACGCAGTATTTT.

The chain links TRBV28 to TRBJ2-5; tentative D call: TRBD1 (5 bases). With the DNA end fitting TRBJ2-7 better, the J assignment may be wrong. The length of the CDR3 is 16 residues. Germline V gene lookup returns CDR1 MDHEN and CDR2 SYDVKM. CDR3 bases: TGTGCCAGCAAAGGGGTTGGGAAGGGAAGAACTAACGAGCAGTACTTC. It codes for CASKGVGKGRTNEQYF.

The chain uses TRBV12-3 or TRBV12-4 and TRBJ2-6; 7 nucleotides match TRBD1. There are 21 residues in the CDR3. V shed 5 bases and J 0 bases; nucleotides not matched to a gene: 19. As DNA, the CDR3 is TGTGCCAGCAGTCCGGTTTACAGGGGCCTTAGGGATCACTCTGGGGCCAACGTCCTGACTTTC. Encoded protein: CASSPVYRGLRDHSGANVLTF.

The sample holds many counts of this clonotype. V is TRBV25-1 and J is TRBJ2-3; 9 nucleotides align to TRBD2. Germline lookup yields CDR1 MGHDK and CDR2 SYGVNS. The V segment lost 6 bases and the J segment 0 bases; nucleotides outside the gene matches: 1. The CDR3 length is 14 residues. The CDR3 is CASRAGGSTDTQYF. The CDR3 bases are TGTGCCAGCAGGGCGGGAGGGAGCACAGATACGCAGTATTTT.

This chain uses TRBV7-3 with TRBJ2-4; 9 bases map to TRBD1. The CDR3 runs 13 residues. V trimming: 5 bases; J trimming: 8 bases; junction bases outside the gene matches: 4. Germline V gene lookup returns CDR1 SGHTA and CDR2 FQGTGA. In DNA, the CDR3 is TGTGCCAGCAGCCGAAGACAGGGGGACATTCAGTACTTC. The encoded protein is CASSRRQGDIQYF.

This clonotype showed up just a few times. The rearrangement joins TRBV28 to TRBJ2-7; D is unresolved. The V and J ends lost 5 bases and 2 bases respectively, with 13 bases between them. This CDR3 region has 14 residues. Germline CDR1 and CDR2: MDHEN and SYDVKM. CDR3 coding DNA: TGTGCCAGCAGTCCCTTGGACGGACCCTACGAGCAGTACTTC. It encodes CASSPLDGPYEQYF.

This rearrangement joins TRBV20-1 to TRBJ2-1; D unclear. Trimming took off 8 bases at V and 5 bases at J, with 16 bases between the two ends. The CDR3 spans 13 residues. The V gene's germline CDR1 is DFQATT and CDR2 SNEGSKA (reference sequence). The CDR3 DNA reads as TGCAGTATGCTTCGGCGGACCGACAATGAGCAGTTCTTC. Translation gives CSMLRRTDNEQFF.

This clonotype has more than one count but fewer than ten. CDR3 sequence: CSVRRVLETQYF. Here the CDR3 DNA reads TGCAGCGTTCGCAGGGTTTTGGAGACCCAGTACTTC. This chain links TRBV29-1 with TRBJ2-5; TRBD1 might be the D (5 bases). This CDR3 comprises 12 residues. CDR1 is SQVTM and CDR2 is ANQGSEA in the germline V gene. V was shortened by 5 bases and J by 5 bases, with 12 bases between the two germline ends.

The V call is TRBV5-1, the J call TRBJ2-5; D is possibly TRBD1 (5 bases). The J call may be incorrect, as the DNA end agrees better with TRBJ2-7. CDR1 and CDR2 (germline): SGHRS, YFSETQ. This CDR3 has 14 amino acids. Here the CDR3 reads CASSPVGQTGEQYF. The CDR3 DNA reads as TGCGCCAGCAGCCCTGTAGGACAAACGGGCGAGCAGTACTTC.

V usage is TRBV7-2 and J usage is TRBJ2-3, with 10 bases that match TRBD2. Looked up from germline, CDR1 is SGHTA and CDR2 is FQGNSA. Trimming removed 4 bases from V and 2 bases from J; junction bases left unmatched: 12. This CDR3 region has 18 residues. In DNA form, the CDR3 reads TGTGCCAGCAGCTCACCCGGGACTAGCGCCCGCTCCACAGATACGCAGTATTTT. Its translation: CASSSPGTSARSTDTQYF.

This clonotype appeared once. The chain has TRBV28 and TRBJ2-4; D could derive from TRBD1 or TRBD2 (6 bases each). V lost 2 bases and J lost 13, with 21 bases in between. The germline gives CDR1 MDHEN, CDR2 SYDVKM. The CDR3 sequence is 15 residues long. As DNA, the CDR3 is TGTGCCAGCAGTTTACACGCCGGGACTGGCACAGGGCAGTACTTC. Its translation is CASSLHAGTGTGQYF.

The gene calls are TRBV5-1 and TRBJ2-6; D not resolved. CDR1 SGHRS and CDR2 YFSETQ come from the germline V gene. The CDR3 runs 15 residues. V was clipped by 5 bases and J by 2 bases, with 11 bases between them. The CDR3 loop is CASSVVGTGANVLTF. CDR3 nucleotide sequence: TGCGCCAGCAGTGTTGTAGGGACTGGGGCCAACGTCCTGACTTTC.

There are many counts of this clonotype. The gene calls are TRBV5-1 and TRBJ1-4; D is ambiguous. The CDR3 is 16 residues long. Per the germline V gene, CDR1 is SGHRS and CDR2 is YFSETQ. Trimming left V 3 bases short and J 6 bases short, with 18 bases between. DNA of the CDR3: TGCGCCAGCAGCTCAGCTCCTACTACTGGCGATGAAAAACTGTTTTTT. The encoded protein is CASSSAPTTGDEKLFF.

This chain connects TRBV10-3 to TRBJ2-3; 10 bases line up with TRBD2. This CDR3 has 18 residues. J gave up 5 bases and V 2 bases, and 13 bases lay outside the gene matches. Germline V lookup: CDR1 ENHRY, CDR2 SYGVKD. The CDR3 nucleotides read TGTGCCATCAGTGAGCCTAGCGGGAGCCCAATAGGGGGAGATACGCAGTATTTT. This translates into CAISEPSGSPIGGDTQYF.

In DNA form, the CDR3 reads TGTGCCAGCAGTGCTACTAGCGGGAGCTCCTACGAGCAGTACTTC. As protein: CASSATSGSSYEQYF. The rearrangement links TRBV6-1 to TRBJ2-7; 11 positions match TRBD2. Germline CDR1 MNHNS, CDR2 SASEGT. This CDR3 region has 15 residues. V shed 4 bases, J shed 0 bases, and the junction held 2 bases outside the gene matches.

V and J are TRBV7-2 and TRBJ2-7, with TRBD2 identical over 9 bases. The CDR3 runs to 14 residues. The germline CDR1 and CDR2 sequences are SGHTA and FQGNSA. V was pared by 1 base and J by 5 bases, with 3 bases of the junction left unmatched. The CDR3 is CASSLEGLAHEQYF. The CDR3 DNA reads as TGTGCCAGCAGCTTAGAGGGACTAGCCCACGAGCAGTACTTC.

This chain links TRBV29-1 with TRBJ2-1; D unclear. Germline CDR1 is SQVTM and CDR2 is ANQGSEA. This CDR3 has 12 amino acids. Between the trimmed V and J ends, which lost 7 bases and 13 bases, there was a span of 20 bases. This CDR3 reads CSGRQGTADQFF. The CDR3 DNA sequence: TGCAGCGGGCGCCAAGGAACCGCGGACCAGTTCTTC.

The V gene is TRBV6-1, the J gene TRBJ1-4, with D perhaps matching TRBD1 (5 bases). V lost 4 bases and J 11 bases, leaving 17 bases between the germline ends. Germline CDR1 reads MNHNS; CDR2 reads SASEGT. The CDR3 totals 14 residues. The CDR3 is CASSATGTGKKLFF. For the CDR3, the DNA is TGTGCCAGCAGTGCAACCGGGACGGGGAAGAAACTGTTTTTT.

The V gene is TRBV10-3, the J gene TRBJ1-2; 10 positions agree with TRBD1. Germline lookup yields CDR1 ENHRY and CDR2 SYGVKD. CDR3 size: 14 residues. Unmatched junction bases numbered 6, after V lost 8 bases and J lost 3 bases. CDR3 nucleotide sequence: TGTGCCATCCGGGCGACAGGGGGCCACTATGGCTACACCTTC. This gives the protein CAIRATGGHYGYTF.